These T cell receptor beta chains were read from a single sample in a study of beta chain features in type 1 diabetes. TCRdb keeps only in-frame clones here, not all; method: immunoSEQ multiplex PCR. Of almost 350,000 clones listed, approximately 8.2% are singletons. Sequencing was performed on central memory CD4+ T cells from blood. These receptors all stem from a woman younger than 30 in good health. Each CDR3 is given with its conserved first and last residue. The D gene is left open where the match is weak. Not every row has a clone size; where given, it reads once, few, many or a size class.

j_call,clone_size,d_call,v_call,cdr3_nt,cdr3_aa
TRBJ2-7,few,NA,TRBV28,TGTGCCAGCACTCCTGGTGGTGGGAGTGGCAGCTACGAGCAGTACTTC,CASTPGGGSGSYEQYF
TRBJ2-1,NA,TRBD1,TRBV5-1,TGCGCCAGCAGCCAGGACAGGGGGCTTTACAATGAGCAGTTCTTC,CASSQDRGLYNEQFF
TRBJ2-5,few,TRBD1,TRBV29-1,TGCAGCGTTGAAGGACCGGGACAGGAGCTCCAAGAGACCCAGTACTTC,CSVEGPGQELQETQYF
TRBJ1-1,few,NA,TRBV5-1,TGCGCCAGCAGCTTGGAACGAGGGAGTACTGAAGCTTTCTTT,CASSLERGSTEAFF
TRBJ2-1,few,TRBD1,TRBV27,TGTGCCAGCAGTAAAACGACAGGGCAGCAGTTCTTC,CASSKTTGQQFF
TRBJ2-7,few,NA,TRBV28,TGTGCCAGCAGTTCCTTTGGGGCCGAGCAGTACTTC,CASSSFGAEQYF
TRBJ1-2,NA,NA,TRBV7-9,TGTGCCAGCAGCTTTGCGGGTGACTATGGCTACACCTTC,CASSFAGDYGYTF
TRBJ2-7,NA,NA,TRBV2,TGTGCCAGCAGTGTGGCCGGCAGTCCCTACGAGCAGTACTTC,CASSVAGSPYEQYF
TRBJ2-7,few,NA,TRBV4-2,TGTGCCAGCAGCCAAACCCATCAAAGTACGTACGAGCAGTACTTC,CASSQTHQSTYEQYF
TRBJ2-7,NA,NA,TRBV7-2,TGTGCCAGCAGCCAAGCATCTCGGCATACTTCAACCTACGAGCAGTACTTC,CASSQASRHTSTYEQYF
TRBJ2-5,NA,NA,TRBV14,TGTGCCAGCAGCCCTCTATGGGGGGACCAAGAGACCCAGTACTTC,CASSPLWGDQETQYF
TRBJ2-5,few,NA,TRBV2,TGTGCCAGCAGAACGGGAAGGTTCCAAGAGACCCAGTACTTC,CASRTGRFQETQYF
TRBJ2-7,many,NA,TRBV29-1,TGCAGCGTGAAAAGATGGGGATCCTACGAGCAGTACTTC,CSVKRWGSYEQYF
TRBJ1-2,many,NA,TRBV23-1,TGCGCCAGCAGCCAAGCAGGGTTCTATGGCTACACCTTC,CASSQAGFYGYTF
TRBJ2-3,NA,TRBD1,TRBV5-1,TGCGCCAGCAGCAGCGGACAGGGGGCGGGCACAGATACGCAGTATTTT,CASSSGQGAGTDTQYF
TRBJ2-1,NA,TRBD2,TRBV7-9,TGTGCCAGCAGCTTAGTGACTAGCGGGGGCAATGAGCAGTTCTTC,CASSLVTSGGNEQFF